This T cell receptor beta chain emerged from a study of blood T cell repertoires in COVID-19. In the study overall: The United States, Italy and Spain were the sources of the acute and convalescent COVID-19 samples. PBMCs, B-cell-depleted T cells, or T cells provided the cDNA or gDNA that made up the material.

The V and J ends lost 6 bases and 5 bases respectively, with 16 bases between them. CDR1 and CDR2 (germline): MNHEY, SVGAGI. This CDR3 contains 14 residues. This clone showed up just once. Per the original data handling: Amplification with reference gene primers provided the estimates of nucleated cell counts. Repertoires were generated with immunoSEQ multiplex PCR, while TCRdb's copy carries only in-frame clones and drops some. The DNA was the basis for D and trimming; V, J and clone size are from that table. The sample lists about 140,000 clones, 80% to 90% occurring once. The receptor comes from a woman aged 50 to 60 with acute or convalescent COVID-19. The sample taken for sequencing was peripheral blood. V is TRBV6-5 and J is TRBJ1-1; TRBD1 might be the D (6 bases). CDR3 sequence reads: CASRNQGFRTEAFF. For the CDR3, the DNA is TGTGCCAGCAGAAACCAGGGGTTCAGAACTGAAGCTTTCTTT.